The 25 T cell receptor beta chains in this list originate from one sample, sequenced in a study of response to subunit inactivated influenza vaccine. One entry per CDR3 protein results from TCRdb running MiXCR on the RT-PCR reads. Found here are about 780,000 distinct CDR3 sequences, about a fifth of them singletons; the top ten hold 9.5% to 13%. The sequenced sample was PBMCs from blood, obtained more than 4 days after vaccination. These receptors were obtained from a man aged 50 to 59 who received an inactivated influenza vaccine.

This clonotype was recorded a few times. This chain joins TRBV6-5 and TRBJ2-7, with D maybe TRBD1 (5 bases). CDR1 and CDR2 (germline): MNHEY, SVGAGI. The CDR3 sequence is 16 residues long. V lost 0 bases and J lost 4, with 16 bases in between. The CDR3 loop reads CASSYSNFRVGYEQYF. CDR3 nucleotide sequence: TGTGCCAGCAGTTACTCGAATTTCAGGGTAGGATACGAGCAGTACTTC.

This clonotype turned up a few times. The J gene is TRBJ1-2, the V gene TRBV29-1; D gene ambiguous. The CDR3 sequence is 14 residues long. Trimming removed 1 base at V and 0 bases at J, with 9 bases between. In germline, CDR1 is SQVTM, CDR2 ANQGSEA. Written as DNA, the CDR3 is TGCAGCGTTGAAGGCCGGGGTACTAACTATGGCTACACCTTC. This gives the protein CSVEGRGTNYGYTF.

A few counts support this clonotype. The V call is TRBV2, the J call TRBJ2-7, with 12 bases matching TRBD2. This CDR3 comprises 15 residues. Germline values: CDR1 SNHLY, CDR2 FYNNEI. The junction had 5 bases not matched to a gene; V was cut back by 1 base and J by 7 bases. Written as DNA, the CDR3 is TGTGCCAGCAGTGAAGTGCGCACTAGCGGGGGGGAGCAGTACTTC. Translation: CASSEVRTSGGEQYF. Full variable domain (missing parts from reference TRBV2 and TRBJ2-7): EPEVTQTPSHQVTQMGQEVILRCVPISNHLYFYWYRQILGQKVEFLVSFYNNEISEKSEIFDDQFSVERPDGSNFTLKIRSTKLEDSAMYFCASSEVRTSGGEQYFGPGTRLTVT.

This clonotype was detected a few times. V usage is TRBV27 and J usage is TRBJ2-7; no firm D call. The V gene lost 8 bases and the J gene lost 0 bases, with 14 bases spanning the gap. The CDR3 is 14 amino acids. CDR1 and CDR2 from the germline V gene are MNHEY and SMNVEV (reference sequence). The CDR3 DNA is TGTGCCAGCCTCCCGTCCCTAAGCTCCTACGAGCAGTACTTC. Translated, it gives CASLPSLSSYEQYF.

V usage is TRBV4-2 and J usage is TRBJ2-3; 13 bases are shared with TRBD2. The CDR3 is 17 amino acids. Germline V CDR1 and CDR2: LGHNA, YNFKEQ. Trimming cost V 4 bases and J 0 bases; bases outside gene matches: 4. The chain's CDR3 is CASSRPGLAGSTDTQYF. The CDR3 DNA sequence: TGTGCCAGCAGCCGACCGGGACTAGCGGGGAGCACAGATACGCAGTATTTT.

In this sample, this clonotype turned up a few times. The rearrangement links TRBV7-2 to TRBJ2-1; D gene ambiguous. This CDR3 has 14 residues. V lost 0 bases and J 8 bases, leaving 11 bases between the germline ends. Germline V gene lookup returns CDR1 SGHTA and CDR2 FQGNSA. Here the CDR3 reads CASSLAPSIYEQFF. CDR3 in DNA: TGTGCCAGCAGCTTAGCTCCTAGTATCTATGAGCAGTTCTTC.

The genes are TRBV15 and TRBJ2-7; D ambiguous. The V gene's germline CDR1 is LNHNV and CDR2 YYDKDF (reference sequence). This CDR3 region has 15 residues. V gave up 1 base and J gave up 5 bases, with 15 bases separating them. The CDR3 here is CATSRASAGKDEQYF. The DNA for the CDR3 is TGTGCCACCAGCAGAGCCTCGGCAGGAAAAGACGAGCAGTACTTC.

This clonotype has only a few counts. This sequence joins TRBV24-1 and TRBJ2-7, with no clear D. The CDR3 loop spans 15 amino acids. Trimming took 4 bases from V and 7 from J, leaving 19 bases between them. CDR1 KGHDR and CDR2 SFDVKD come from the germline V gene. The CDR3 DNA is TGTGCCACCAGTGACAAACGGTATGAAACGGGTGAGCAGTACTTC. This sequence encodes CATSDKRYETGEQYF.

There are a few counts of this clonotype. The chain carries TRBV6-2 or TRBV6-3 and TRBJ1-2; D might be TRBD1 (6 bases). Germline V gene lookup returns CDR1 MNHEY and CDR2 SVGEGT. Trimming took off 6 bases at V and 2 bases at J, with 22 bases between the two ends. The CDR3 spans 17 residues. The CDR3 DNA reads TGTGCCAGCAGCCCACCCATGGGGGCAATAAGAAACTATGGCTACACCTTC. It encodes CASSPPMGAIRNYGYTF.

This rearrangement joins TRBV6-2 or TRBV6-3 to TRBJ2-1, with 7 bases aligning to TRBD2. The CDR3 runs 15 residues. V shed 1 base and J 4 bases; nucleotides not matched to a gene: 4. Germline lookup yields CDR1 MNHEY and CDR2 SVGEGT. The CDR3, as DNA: TGTGCCAGCAGTTACTTGGCTAGCGGTTACAATGAGCAGTTCTTC. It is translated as CASSYLASGYNEQFF.

The CDR3 DNA sequence: TGTGCCACCGGGGTAGGACCTTACACCCCAGATACGCAGTATTTT. It specifies CATGVGPYTPDTQYF. The rearrangement links TRBV21-1 to TRBJ2-3; the table gives TRBD1 as D, unverified against the DNA. TRBV21-1 is an annotated pseudogene. The CDR3 length is 15 residues.

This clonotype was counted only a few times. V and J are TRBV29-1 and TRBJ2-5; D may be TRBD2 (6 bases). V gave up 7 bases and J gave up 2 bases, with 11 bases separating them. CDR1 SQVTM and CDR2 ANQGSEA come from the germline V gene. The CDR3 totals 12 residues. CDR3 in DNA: TGCAGCGGAGCGGGTACTCAAGAGACCCAGTACTTC. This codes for CSGAGTQETQYF. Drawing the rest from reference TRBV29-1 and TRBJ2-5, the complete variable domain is SAVISQKPSRDICQRGTSLTIQCQVDSQVTMMFWYRQQPGQSLTLIATANQGSEATYESGFVIDKFPISRPNLTFSTLTVSNMSPEDSSIYLCSGAGTQETQYFGPGTRLLVL.

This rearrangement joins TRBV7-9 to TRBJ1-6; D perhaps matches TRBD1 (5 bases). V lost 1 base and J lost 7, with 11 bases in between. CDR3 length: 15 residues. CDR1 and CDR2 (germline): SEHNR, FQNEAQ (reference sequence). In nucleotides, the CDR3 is TGTGCCAGCAGCTTAGGGGGCAGAGCGAATTCACCCCTCCACTTT. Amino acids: CASSLGGRANSPLHF.

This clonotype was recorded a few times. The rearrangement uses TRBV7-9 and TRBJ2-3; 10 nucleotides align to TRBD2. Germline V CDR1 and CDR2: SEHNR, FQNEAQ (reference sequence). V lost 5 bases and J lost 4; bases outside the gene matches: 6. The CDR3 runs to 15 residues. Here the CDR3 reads CASSPTLAGSDTQYF. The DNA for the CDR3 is TGTGCCAGCAGCCCTACACTAGCGGGATCAGATACGCAGTATTTT.

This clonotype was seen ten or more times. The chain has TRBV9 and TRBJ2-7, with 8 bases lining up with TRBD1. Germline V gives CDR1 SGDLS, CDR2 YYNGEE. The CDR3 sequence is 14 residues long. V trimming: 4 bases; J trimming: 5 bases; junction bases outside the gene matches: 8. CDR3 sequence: CASSPRTGLHEQYF. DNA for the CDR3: TGTGCCAGCAGCCCAAGGACAGGGCTCCACGAGCAGTACTTC.

The CDR3 reads CAWSVPGRAEGQYF. As DNA, the CDR3 is TGTGCCTGGAGTGTACCCGGGAGGGCCGAGGGGCAGTACTTC. The chain couples TRBV30 to TRBJ2-7; 8 positions agree with TRBD2. CDR1 and CDR2 (germline): GTSNPN, SVGIG (reference sequence). The CDR3 runs to 14 residues. Trimming took 0 bases from V and 9 from J; bases not matched to a gene: 10. The variable domain in full, completed from reference TRBV30 and TRBJ2-7, reads SQTIHQWPATLVQPVGSPLSLECTVEGTSNPNLYWYRQAAGRGLQLLFYSVGIGQISSEVPQNLSASRPQDRQFILSSKKLLLSDSGFYLCAWSVPGRAEGQYFGPGTRLTVT.

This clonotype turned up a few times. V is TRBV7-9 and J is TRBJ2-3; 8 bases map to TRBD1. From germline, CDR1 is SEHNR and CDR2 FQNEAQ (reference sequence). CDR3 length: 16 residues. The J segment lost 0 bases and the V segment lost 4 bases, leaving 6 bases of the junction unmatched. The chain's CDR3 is CASSSRTGTSTDTQYF. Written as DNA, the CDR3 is TGTGCCAGCAGCTCCCGGACAGGGACAAGCACAGATACGCAGTATTTT.

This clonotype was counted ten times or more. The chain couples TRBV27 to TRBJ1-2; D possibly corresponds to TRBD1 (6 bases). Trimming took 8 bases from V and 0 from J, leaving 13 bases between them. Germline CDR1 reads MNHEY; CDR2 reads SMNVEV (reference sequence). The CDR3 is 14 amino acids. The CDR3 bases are TGTGCCAGCTCGACAGGAACCCCTAACTATGGCTACACCTTC. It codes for CASSTGTPNYGYTF.

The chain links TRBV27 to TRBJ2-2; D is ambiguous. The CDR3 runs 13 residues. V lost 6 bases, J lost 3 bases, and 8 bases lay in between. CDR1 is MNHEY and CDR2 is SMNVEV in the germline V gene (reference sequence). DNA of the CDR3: TGTGCCAGCAGCCTAACCCACACCGGGGAGCTGTTTTTT. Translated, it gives CASSLTHTGELFF.

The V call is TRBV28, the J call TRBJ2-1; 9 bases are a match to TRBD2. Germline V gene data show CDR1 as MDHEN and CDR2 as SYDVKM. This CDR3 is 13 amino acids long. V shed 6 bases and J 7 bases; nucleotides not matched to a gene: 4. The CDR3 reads CASRRTSVNEQFF. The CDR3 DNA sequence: TGTGCCAGCAGGAGGACTAGCGTAAATGAGCAGTTCTTC.

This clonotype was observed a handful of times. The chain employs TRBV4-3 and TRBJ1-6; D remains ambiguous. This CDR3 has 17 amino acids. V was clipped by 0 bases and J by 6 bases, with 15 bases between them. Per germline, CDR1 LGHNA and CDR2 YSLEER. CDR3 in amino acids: CASSQDWTALSNSPLHF. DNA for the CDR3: TGCGCCAGCAGCCAAGATTGGACGGCCCTGAGTAATTCACCCCTCCACTTT.

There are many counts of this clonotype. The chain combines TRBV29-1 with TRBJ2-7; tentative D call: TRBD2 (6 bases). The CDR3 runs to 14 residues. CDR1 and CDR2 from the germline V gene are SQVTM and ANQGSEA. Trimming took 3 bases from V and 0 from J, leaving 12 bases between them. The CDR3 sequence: CSVDPGGVSYEQYF. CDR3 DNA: TGCAGCGTTGATCCAGGCGGGGTCTCCTACGAGCAGTACTTC.

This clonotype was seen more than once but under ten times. The CDR3 loop reads CSVAVGSYEQYF. CDR3 nucleotide sequence: TGCAGCGTTGCGGTCGGCTCCTACGAGCAGTACTTC. V gene TRBV29-1 combines with J gene TRBJ2-7, with no clear D. This CDR3 is built from 12 residues. V was shortened by 4 bases and J by 0 bases, with 7 bases between the two germline ends. Germline V lookup: CDR1 SQVTM, CDR2 ANQGSEA.

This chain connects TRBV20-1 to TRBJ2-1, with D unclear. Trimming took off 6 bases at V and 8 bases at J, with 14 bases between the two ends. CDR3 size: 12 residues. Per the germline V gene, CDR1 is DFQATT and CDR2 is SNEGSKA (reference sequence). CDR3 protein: CSAGPRRDEQFF. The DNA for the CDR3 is TGCAGTGCCGGTCCCCGCCGGGATGAGCAGTTCTTC.

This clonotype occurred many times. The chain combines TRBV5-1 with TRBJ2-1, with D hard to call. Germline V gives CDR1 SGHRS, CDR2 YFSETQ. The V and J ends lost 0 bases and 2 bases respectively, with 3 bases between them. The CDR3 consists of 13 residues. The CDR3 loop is CASSLVAYNEQFF. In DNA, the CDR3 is TGCGCCAGCAGCTTGGTGGCCTACAATGAGCAGTTCTTC.